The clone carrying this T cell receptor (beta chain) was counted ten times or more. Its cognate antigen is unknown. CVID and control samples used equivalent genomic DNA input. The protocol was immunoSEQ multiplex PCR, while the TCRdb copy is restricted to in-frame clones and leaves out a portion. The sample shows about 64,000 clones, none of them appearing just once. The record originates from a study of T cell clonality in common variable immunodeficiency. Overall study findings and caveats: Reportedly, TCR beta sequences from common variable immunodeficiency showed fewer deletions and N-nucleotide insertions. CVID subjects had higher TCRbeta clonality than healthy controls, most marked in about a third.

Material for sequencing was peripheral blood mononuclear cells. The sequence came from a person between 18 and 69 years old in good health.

The covered CDR3 bases are TGTGCCAGTAGTATTGACGAGCAGGACGTCCTAAGGGGGCAGCCC. As protein: CASSIDEQDVLRGQP. The whole CDR3 protein is CASSIDEQDVLRGQPQHF. The rearrangement uses TRBV19 and TRBJ1-5, with D possibly TRBD1 on 6 matching bases. From the germline J gene comes the end of the CDR3, since the read stops 3 residues before it. The length of the CDR3 is 18 residues. The germline V gene encodes CDR1 LNHDA and CDR2 SQIVND (reference sequence). V gave up 3 bases and J gave up 7 bases, with 25 bases separating them.